A single sample is the source of the 20 T cell receptor beta chains below, sequenced in a study of T-cell memory formation after mild COVID-19. TCRdb ran MiXCR on the 5' RACE reads and lists one entry per CDR3 protein. The sample shows 500,000 to 550,000 distinct CDR3 sequences, around 21% of them seen only once. The specimen sequenced was PBMCs or a T cell subset sorted from them (not recorded which). These receptors all come from an adult woman who had mild COVID-19 (a few samples of this study predate the infection). Cell type and time point are not known.

In this sample, this clonotype turned up a few times. This chain links TRBV29-1 with TRBJ2-5; 10 nucleotides match TRBD1. The CDR3 loop spans 17 amino acids. CDR1 SQVTM and CDR2 ANQGSEA come from the germline V gene. V shed 3 bases and J 1 base; nucleotides not matched to a gene: 11. CDR3 coding DNA: TGCAGCGTTGATCTGGACCCGGGACAGGGGATCCAAGAGACCCAGTACTTC. This sequence encodes CSVDLDPGQGIQETQYF.

This clonotype showed up just a few times. The J gene is TRBJ2-3, the V gene TRBV20-1; TRBD1 matches at 7 bases. Germline V lookup: CDR1 DFQATT, CDR2 SNEGSKA (reference sequence). J lost 2 bases, V lost 7 bases, and 6 bases had no gene match. The CDR3 runs to 13 residues. The CDR3 bases are TGCAGTGTCGTTGACAGGGTCACAGATACGCAGTATTTT. This codes for CSVVDRVTDTQYF.

The CDR3 DNA is TGTGCCACCAGCAGAGATCTAGAGCAGTACTTC. It specifies CATSRDLEQYF. The genes are TRBV15 and TRBJ2-7, with D unclear. CDR1 LNHNV and CDR2 YYDKDF come from the germline V gene (reference sequence). Trimming pared 0 bases from V and 7 bases from J, leaving 4 bases between. CDR3 length: 11 residues.

There are a few counts of this clonotype. The gene calls are TRBV15 and TRBJ1-1; maybe TRBD1 (5 bases). Germline CDR1 LNHNV, CDR2 YYDKDF (reference sequence). V was pared by 0 bases and J by 2 bases, with 10 bases between. The CDR3 is 15 residues long. CDR3 sequence reads: CATSRDRGRNTEAFF. The CDR3 coding sequence is TGTGCCACCAGCAGAGATCGGGGCAGAAACACTGAAGCTTTCTTT.

The genes are TRBV12-3 or TRBV12-4 and TRBJ2-5; possibly TRBD2 for D (5 bases). The CDR3 is 14 residues long. V was shortened by 10 bases and J by 4 bases, with 19 bases between the two germline ends. As DNA, the CDR3 is TGTGCCAACTCCCCGGGGTCCCTCACAGAGACCCAGTACTTC. It yields the protein CANSPGSLTETQYF.

This clonotype has just a few counts. The chain combines TRBV5-1 with TRBJ1-1, with 8 bases that match TRBD1. CDR3 length equals 13 residues. Germline lookup yields CDR1 SGHRS and CDR2 YFSETQ. V gave up 7 bases and J gave up 1 base; unmatched junction bases: 3. The CDR3 region is CASGTGSNTEAFF. As DNA, the CDR3 is TGCGCCAGCGGGACAGGATCGAACACTGAAGCTTTCTTT.

This clonotype was recorded at least ten times. The V call is TRBV6-5, the J call TRBJ2-3; D uncertain. This CDR3 spans 14 amino acids. V lost 0 bases, J lost 3 bases, and 7 bases lay in between. Germline values: CDR1 MNHEY, CDR2 SVGAGI. The CDR3 spells CASSYSPGTDTQYF. For the CDR3, the DNA is TGTGCCAGCAGTTACTCGCCGGGTACAGATACGCAGTATTTT.

This clonotype occurred many times. Here the CDR3 reads CASSFSVSGTDTQYF. CDR3 nucleotide sequence: TGTGCCAGCAGCTTTAGCGTCTCAGGCACAGATACGCAGTATTTT. V gene TRBV7-9 combines with J gene TRBJ2-3; possible D gene TRBD2, 5 bases. The CDR3 consists of 15 residues. V lost 3 bases, J lost 1 base, and 11 bases lay in between. Germline V gene lookup returns CDR1 SEHNR and CDR2 FQNEAQ (reference sequence). The full variable domain, completed using reference TRBV7-9 and TRBJ2-3, is DTGVSQNPRHKITKRGQNVTFRCDPISEHNRLYWYRQTLGQGPEFLTYFQNEAQLEKSRLLSDRFSAERPKGSFSTLEIQRTEQGDSAMYLCASSFSVSGTDTQYFGPGTRLTVL.

This clonotype has only a few counts. The genes are TRBV6-5 and TRBJ1-6; a weak D match, TRBD1 (5 bases). Looked up from germline, CDR1 is MNHEY and CDR2 is SVGAGI. V was shortened by 5 bases and J by 8 bases, with 10 bases between the two germline ends. The CDR3 is 13 residues long. CDR3: CASSRSRDSPLHF. Written as DNA, the CDR3 is TGTGCCAGCAGTCGAAGCAGGGATTCACCCCTCCACTTT.

V usage is TRBV6-5 and J usage is TRBJ1-1; D gene unclear. With 7 bases removed from V and 0 bases from J, the gap between germline ends came to 9 bases. CDR1 is MNHEY and CDR2 is SVGAGI in the germline V gene. The CDR3 totals 13 residues. The DNA for the CDR3 is TGTGCCAGCAAGAGGTGGTTGAACACTGAAGCTTTCTTT. Translated, it gives CASKRWLNTEAFF.

This clonotype appeared a single time. The chain is built from TRBV4-3 and TRBJ2-7; 7 nucleotides match TRBD1. Germline V gene sequence: CDR1 LGHNA, CDR2 YSLEER. The CDR3 covers 16 residues. The trim removed 0 bases at V and 4 bases at J, leaving 9 bases unmatched. The CDR3, as DNA: TGCGCCAGCAGCCAAGATTCATCCGGGACAGCATACGAGCAGTACTTC. The encoded protein is CASSQDSSGTAYEQYF.

The gene calls are TRBV20-1 and TRBJ2-3, with 10 bases identical to TRBD2. The CDR3 length is 16 residues. Trimming cost V 0 bases and J 2 bases; bases outside gene matches: 5. The germline V gene has CDR1 DFQATT and CDR2 SNEGSKA (reference sequence). CDR3 DNA sequence: TGCAGTGCTAGAGACCCAGCGGGGGGGGACACAGATACGCAGTATTTT. Protein product: CSARDPAGGDTDTQYF.

This clonotype was observed many times. The V and J genes are TRBV30 and TRBJ2-7; D is uncertain. Trimming shortened V by 2 bases and J by 3 bases, and 8 bases separated the two germline ends. The germline V gene has CDR1 GTSNPN and CDR2 SVGIG (reference sequence). The CDR3 is 12 amino acids. CDR3 in DNA: TGTGCCTGGAGTCTCGGCTTCTACGAGCAGTACTTC. The encoded protein is CAWSLGFYEQYF.

The chain carries TRBV19 and TRBJ2-7; D may be TRBD1 (5 bases). With 3 bases removed from V and 2 bases from J, the gap between germline ends came to 14 bases. Germline V CDR1 and CDR2: LNHDA, SQIVND (reference sequence). The CDR3 runs 15 residues. The CDR3 region is CASSILGHATYEQYF. CDR3 in DNA: TGTGCCAGTAGTATTTTAGGACACGCAACCTACGAGCAGTACTTC.

V and J are TRBV5-4 and TRBJ2-1; D might be TRBD1 (7 bases). The CDR3 covers 15 residues. In germline, CDR1 is SGHNT, CDR2 YYREEE (reference sequence). Trimming took 1 base from V and 2 from J, leaving 10 bases between them. The CDR3 is CASSLPRGAYNEQFF. As DNA, the CDR3 is TGTGCCAGCAGCTTGCCCAGGGGGGCCTACAATGAGCAGTTCTTC.

This clonotype has a single count. The chain joins TRBV5-1 to TRBJ2-6; the match to TRBD1 covers 12 bases. The CDR3 has 19 amino acids. In germline, CDR1 is SGHRS, CDR2 YFSETQ. Unmatched junction bases numbered 10, after V lost 3 bases and J lost 3 bases. CDR3 sequence (DNA): TGCGCCAGCAGCTCCAGGCGGGACAGGGGGCTTGTTGGGGCCAACGTCCTGACTTTC. Translated: CASSSRRDRGLVGANVLTF.

This clonotype has ten or more counts. This rearrangement joins TRBV12-3 or TRBV12-4 to TRBJ2-1; no clear D gene. There are 10 residues in the CDR3. Trimming removed 3 bases from V and 10 bases from J, with 4 bases in between. The CDR3 sequence: CASSLGEQFF. CDR3 coding DNA: TGTGCCAGCAGTTTGGGAGAGCAGTTCTTC.

This chain connects TRBV11-2 to TRBJ2-2, with 8 positions matching TRBD1. Germline V lookup: CDR1 SGHAT, CDR2 FQNNGV. V dropped 5 bases and J dropped 7; count of bases not matched to a gene: 9. The CDR3 totals 15 residues. DNA of the CDR3: TGTGCCAGCAGCGCCCTCAGGGGGCTCGGCGGGGAGCTGTTTTTT. This sequence encodes CASSALRGLGGELFF.

This sequence joins TRBV20-1 and TRBJ2-3; TRBD2 aligns across 12 bases. Germline CDR1 is DFQATT and CDR2 is SNEGSKA (reference sequence). The V segment lost 5 bases and the J segment 7 bases; nucleotides outside the gene matches: 4. The CDR3 covers 13 residues. DNA of the CDR3: TGCAGTGCTGGACTAGCGGGGCGGAATACGCAGTATTTT. This sequence encodes CSAGLAGRNTQYF.

This clonotype occurred once. This clone may be a read error of a much larger clone one base away. The genes are TRBV2 and TRBJ1-5; possibly TRBD1 for D (5 bases). CDR3 length: 13 residues. Germline V gene data show CDR1 as SNHLY and CDR2 as FYNNEI. The ends were cut back, 5 bases at V and 3 bases at J, with 8 bases in the middle. The CDR3 loop is CASSWGINQPQHF. The CDR3, as DNA: TGTGCCAGCAGTTGGGGGATCAATCAGCCCCAGCATTTT.